The source of this TCR beta chain is a study of cytomegalovirus exposure and HLA in healthy donors. PCR amplification relied on 60 Vbeta primers (plus 13 Jbeta primers). Generated by immunoSEQ multiplex PCR, the TCRdb table keeps only in-frame clones and is missing some. The sample consists of around 200,000 clones, about 70% of them appearing once. Sequenced sample: PBMCs. This TCR derives from a middle-aged man in good health and CMV-seropositive.

The CDR3 is CASSRDRGDTIYF. CDR3 bases: TGTGCCAGCAGTCGAGACCGGGGGGACACCATATATTTT. J is TRBJ1-3 and V is TRBV7-2; D may be TRBD1 (5 bases). Trimming shortened V by 6 bases and J by 8 bases, and 14 bases separated the two germline ends. This CDR3 comprises 13 residues. From germline, CDR1 is SGHTA and CDR2 FQGNSA.